The present T cell receptor beta chain was sequenced within a study of regulatory T cells in long-lasting Graves disease. Whole-study findings and limits: It was in persistent disease that TRBV28, TRBJ1-2 and TRBJ2-5 were favored.

According to the study, TCR beta libraries were built with iRepertoire HTBI primers and CDR3-region Arm-PCR. One entry per CDR3 protein, called by TCRdb with MiXCR from the multiplex PCR reads. Here the sample spans about 430,000 distinct CDR3 sequences, roughly 23% being singletons. This clonotype has just a few counts. Antigen: not known. CDR3 size: 15 residues. The germline CDR1 and CDR2 sequences are SGHTA and FQGNSA. Trimming at V came to 3 bases and at J to 0 bases, leaving 3 bases not matched to a gene. Time point of the sample: persistent/refractory GD, antithyroid drugs over 5 years with positive TRAb. RNA from PBMCs was the source of the TCR library. Graves' disease diagnosis used American Thyroid Association guidelines.

This clonotype was sampled from a female donor with Graves disease. The chain links TRBV7-2 to TRBJ2-3; the match to TRBD2 covers 7 bases. Sequenced here: peripheral blood mononuclear cells (PBMCs), sampled when the disease was refractory, from a patient treated with antithyroid drugs. CDR3 sequence reads: CASSFASGSTDTQYF. The CDR3 coding sequence is TGTGCCAGCAGCTTTGCTAGCGGCAGCACAGATACGCAGTATTTT.